The 31 T cell receptor beta chains listed next were all sequenced from one sample in a study of vaccination effects on CD4 cells after COVID-19. Measured with immunoSEQ multiplex PCR; TCRdb has only the in-frame clones, and not every one. Of roughly 56,000 clones in the sample, more than 70% were seen once. Antigen-specific CD4+ T cells were expanded (with viral peptide pools) by the ViraFEST assay ahead of sequencing. Culture lasted about ten days before CD4+ T cell isolation. Either the mRNA-1273 or the BNT162b2 vaccine was given to participants as two doses. These receptors' antigens are unknown. The starting material was CD4+ T cells from PBMCs cultured with HCoV-229E spike peptides, obtained after COVID-19 vaccination. Every receptor here comes from a human donor who received a COVID-19 vaccine.

The V gene is TRBV6-1, the J gene TRBJ1-2, with D possibly matching TRBD1 (5 bases). CDR1 and CDR2 from the germline V gene are MNHNS and SASEGT. This CDR3 has 13 amino acids. The germline V and J ends were trimmed by 2 bases and 2 bases, with 6 bases remaining between them. This chain's CDR3 is CASSETGNYGYTF. CDR3 coding DNA: TGTGCCAGCAGTGAAACAGGAAACTATGGCTACACCTTC.

The chain is built from TRBV5-5 and TRBJ1-6; perhaps TRBD1 as D (5 bases). With 4 bases removed from V and 10 bases from J, the gap between germline ends came to 15 bases. Germline lookup yields CDR1 SGHKS and CDR2 YYEKEE (reference sequence). This CDR3 comprises 14 residues. In nucleotides, the CDR3 is TGTGCCAGCAGCACAGAGGGGTCGGGATCACCCCTCCACTTT. This codes for CASSTEGSGSPLHF.

This chain links TRBV24-1 with TRBJ2-5; D uncertain. V was pared by 9 bases and J by 2 bases, with 12 bases between. The V gene's germline CDR1 is KGHDR and CDR2 SFDVKD. This CDR3 spans 13 amino acids. In nucleotides, the CDR3 is TGTGCCACCGCCGATCCGAATCAAGAGACCCAGTACTTC. Amino acids: CATADPNQETQYF.

V usage is TRBV3-1 (or the pseudogene TRBV3-2) and J usage is TRBJ1-2, with D tentatively TRBD1 (5 bases). V gave up 4 bases and J gave up 8 bases, with 17 bases separating them. Germline V CDR1 and CDR2: LGHDT, YNNKEL (reference sequence). This CDR3 is 14 amino acids long. The CDR3 reads CASSLREGRGGYTF. The DNA for the CDR3 is TGTGCCAGCAGCCTCCGCGAGGGAAGGGGAGGCTACACCTTC.

V usage is TRBV5-1 and J usage is TRBJ1-2, with D maybe TRBD1 (6 bases). CDR3 length: 14 amino acids. Trimming removed 1 base from V and 2 bases from J, with 9 bases in between. Germline CDR1 is SGHRS and CDR2 is YFSETQ. CDR3 nucleotide sequence: TGCGCCAGCAGCTTGAGTCAGGGGAACTATGGCTACACCTTC. It specifies CASSLSQGNYGYTF.

V gene TRBV28 combines with J gene TRBJ1-5, with D perhaps TRBD1 (6 bases). The CDR3 runs 15 residues. Germline V CDR1 and CDR2: MDHEN, SYDVKM. V lost 3 bases and J lost 3, with 12 bases in between. CDR3 region: CASSFWTVLNQPQHF. The CDR3 DNA follows: TGTGCCAGCAGTTTTTGGACAGTTCTCAATCAGCCCCAGCATTTT.

This chain connects TRBV15 to TRBJ1-1; a possible D gene is TRBD1 (5 bases). The V and J ends lost 2 bases and 1 base respectively, with 8 bases between them. CDR1 is LNHNV and CDR2 is YYDKDF in the germline V gene (reference sequence). The CDR3 spans 14 residues. CDR3 DNA: TGTGCCACCAGCAGATTCGGGGCGAACACTGAAGCTTTCTTT. Amino acids: CATSRFGANTEAFF.

This clone was seen a few times. The V gene is TRBV4-1, the J gene TRBJ1-3; the D gene is possibly TRBD1 (5 bases). The length of the CDR3 is 17 residues. The ends were cut back, 4 bases at V and 1 base at J, with 17 bases in the middle. The germline V gene has CDR1 MGHRA and CDR2 YSYEKL. CDR3 amino acids: CASSRGGLVLSGNTIYF. The CDR3 DNA follows: TGCGCCAGCAGCCGGGGGGGTTTGGTCCTATCTGGAAACACCATATATTTT.

The rearrangement links TRBV28 to TRBJ2-7; D might be TRBD2 (5 bases). The germline gives CDR1 MDHEN, CDR2 SYDVKM. The CDR3 is 15 amino acids. The ends were cut back, 4 bases at V and 4 bases at J, with 17 bases in the middle. The CDR3: CASSSPLRDIYEQYV. For the CDR3, the DNA is TGTGCCAGCAGTTCCCCCCTCCGGGATATTTACGAGCAGTACGTC.

This chain joins TRBV7-2 and TRBJ1-4, with D possibly being TRBD1 (6 bases). CDR1 is SGHTA and CDR2 is FQGNSA in the germline V gene. CDR3 length equals 15 residues. The V end lost 0 bases, the J end lost 4 bases, and 9 bases lay between the germline ends. This CDR3 reads CASSLARQDNEKLFF. DNA of the CDR3: TGTGCCAGCAGCTTAGCCCGACAGGATAATGAAAAACTGTTTTTT.

The genes are TRBV3-1 (or the pseudogene TRBV3-2) and TRBJ1-1; 8 bases are shared with TRBD1. V shed 4 bases, J shed 4 bases, and the junction held 2 bases outside the gene matches. This CDR3 has 13 residues. Germline values: CDR1 LGHDT, CDR2 YNNKEL (reference sequence). The CDR3 protein is CASSLTGGTEAFF. DNA of the CDR3: TGTGCCAGCAGCCTTACAGGGGGCACTGAAGCTTTCTTT.

This clone has a single count. The J gene is TRBJ1-5, the V gene TRBV27; TRBD1 is a possible D gene (6 bases). V lost 2 bases and J lost 1, with 24 bases in between. Germline lookup yields CDR1 MNHEY and CDR2 SMNVEV (reference sequence). The CDR3 is made up of 20 amino acids. DNA of the CDR3: TGTGCCAGCAGTTTAGGGGGTGGGACAAGGGGGTTAGTAAGCAATCAGCCCCAGCATTTT. It yields the protein CASSLGGGTRGLVSNQPQHF.

V and J are TRBV2 and TRBJ1-4; possible D gene TRBD1, 6 bases. V gave up 6 bases and J gave up 3 bases, with 14 bases separating them. The CDR3 has 15 residues. The germline CDR1 and CDR2 sequences are SNHLY and FYNNEI. CDR3 coding DNA: TGTGCCAGCAGAGCACAGGGAACGGCTAATGAAAAACTGTTTTTT. It encodes CASRAQGTANEKLFF.

The chain joins TRBV7-2 to TRBJ2-1; D uncertain. From germline, CDR1 is SGHTA and CDR2 FQGNSA. Deletions cut 0 bases from V and 15 bases from J, with 12 bases between. The CDR3 sequence is 12 residues long. CDR3 nucleotides: TGTGCCAGCAGCTTAGCGGTAGGGAACCGGTTCTTC. Translated: CASSLAVGNRFF. Complete variable domain (other parts from reference TRBV7-2 and TRBJ2-1): GAGVSQSPSNKVTEKGKDVELRCDPISGHTALYWYRQSLGQGLEFLIYFQGNSAPDKSGLPSDRFSAERTGGSVSTLTIQRTQQEDSAVYLCASSLAVGNRFFGPGTRLTVL.

The chain is built from TRBV5-1 and TRBJ1-4; TRBD1 agrees at 7 bases. The junction had 8 bases not matched to a gene; V was cut back by 4 bases and J by 5 bases. The CDR3 is made up of 15 amino acids. Germline lookup yields CDR1 SGHRS and CDR2 YFSETQ. DNA of the CDR3: TGCGCCAGCAGCCCTAAACAGGGGATCAATGAAAAACTGTTTTTT. Its protein product is CASSPKQGINEKLFF. The variable domain in full, with the rest retrieved from reference TRBV5-1 and TRBJ1-4, is KAGVTQTPRYLIKTRGQQVTLSCSPISGHRSVSWYQQTPGQGLQFLFEYFSETQRNKGNFPGRFSGRQFSNSRSEMNVSTLELGDSALYLCASSPKQGINEKLFFGSGTQLSVL.

This chain links TRBV10-2 with TRBJ1-5; no clear D. The germline V gene has CDR1 WSHSY and CDR2 SAAADI. Trimming removed 8 bases at V and 11 bases at J, with 16 bases between. The CDR3 totals 12 residues. This CDR3 is CASGMGTGTQHF. In nucleotides, the CDR3 is TGCGCCAGCGGGATGGGAACTGGGACCCAGCATTTT.

This rearrangement joins TRBV30 to TRBJ1-1; D uncertain. This CDR3 comprises 13 residues. In germline, CDR1 is GTSNPN, CDR2 SVGIG (reference sequence). Trimming left V 2 bases short and J 1 base short, with 8 bases between. CDR3 region: CAWSFVQNTEAFF. The CDR3 bases are TGTGCCTGGAGTTTTGTTCAGAACACTGAAGCTTTCTTT.

This rearrangement joins TRBV24-1 to TRBJ2-3, with 7 bases lining up with TRBD2. V gave up 0 bases and J gave up 4 bases; unmatched junction bases: 3. This CDR3 is built from 15 residues. Germline-derived CDR1 and CDR2 are KGHDR and SFDVKD. The CDR3 loop reads CATSDLGGGPDTQYF. The DNA for the CDR3 is TGTGCCACCAGTGATTTGGGGGGAGGGCCAGATACGCAGTATTTT.

This sequence joins TRBV9 and TRBJ1-6, with TRBD1 as a possible D gene (6 bases). CDR3 length: 18 amino acids. V dropped 0 bases and J dropped 0 bases, with 13 bases sitting between them. Looked up from germline, CDR1 is SGDLS and CDR2 is YYNGEE. CDR3 coding DNA: TGTGCCAGCAGCGTAGACAGGGCAGGGGACTCCTATAATTCACCCCTCCACTTT. The encoded protein is CASSVDRAGDSYNSPLHF.

The chain employs TRBV18 and TRBJ2-7, with a weak D call TRBD2 (5 bases). The CDR3 is 13 amino acids. Per germline, CDR1 KGHSH and CDR2 LQKENI. Trimming took 1 base from V and 3 from J, leaving 7 bases between them. The CDR3 loop is CASSPRADYEQYV. The CDR3 DNA reads as TGTGCCAGCTCACCACGAGCGGACTACGAGCAGTACGTC.

Here the CDR3 DNA reads TGTGCCAGCAGGTACCGGGACAGAGAGTGGGAGACCCAGTACTTC. Translated: CASRYRDREWETQYF. V gene TRBV6-2 or TRBV6-3 combines with J gene TRBJ2-5; TRBD1 agrees at 7 bases. The germline gives CDR1 MNHEY, CDR2 SVGEGT. J gave up 5 bases and V 6 bases, and 12 bases lay outside the gene matches. The length of the CDR3 is 15 residues.

A word on this clone: Other DNA variants within this sample encode the same CDR3. This chain links TRBV5-1 with TRBJ1-3; D call uncertain. Between the trimmed V and J ends, which lost 0 bases and 1 base, there was a span of 5 bases. CDR3 length equals 14 residues. Germline V CDR1 and CDR2: SGHRS, YFSETQ. The CDR3 bases are TGCGCCAGCAGCTTGGGAGGGTCTGGAAACACCATATATTTT. Translation: CASSLGGSGNTIYF.

This chain uses TRBV5-1 with TRBJ1-4, with D perhaps matching TRBD1 (5 bases). CDR1 and CDR2 (germline): SGHRS, YFSETQ. CDR3 size: 14 residues. The V end was cut by 3 bases, the J end by 6 bases, with 12 bases between. The CDR3 is CASSSGKLDEKLFF. In nucleotides, the CDR3 is TGCGCCAGCAGCTCAGGGAAGTTAGATGAAAAACTGTTTTTT.

The genes are TRBV15 and TRBJ2-5, with D possibly being TRBD2 (6 bases). Per germline, CDR1 LNHNV and CDR2 YYDKDF (reference sequence). This CDR3 is built from 14 residues. V shed 0 bases and J shed 3 bases, with 8 bases lying between them. In DNA form, the CDR3 reads TGTGCCACCAGCAGAGATCCGGGGGAAGAGACCCAGTACTTC. The encoded protein is CATSRDPGEETQYF.

The chain couples TRBV6-1 to TRBJ2-7; no firm D call. V lost 2 bases and J 3 bases, leaving 8 bases between the germline ends. There are 13 residues in the CDR3. Germline assignment: CDR1 MNHNS and CDR2 SASEGT. CDR3 in DNA: TGTGCCAGCAGTGAATGGGGTAGCTACGAGCAGTACGTC. Translating it yields CASSEWGSYEQYV.

The chain uses TRBV7-9 and TRBJ1-2; the D gene is possibly TRBD1 (5 bases). Germline loops: CDR1 SEHNR, CDR2 FQNEAQ (reference sequence). V lost 2 bases and J 9 bases, leaving 16 bases between the germline ends. The CDR3 runs 14 residues. The chain's CDR3 is CASSLWDGLRSYTF. In DNA, the CDR3 is TGTGCCAGCAGCTTATGGGACGGGCTTCGGAGCTACACCTTC. The variable domain in full, completed from reference TRBV7-9 and TRBJ1-2, reads DTGVSQNPRHKITKRGQNVTFRCDPISEHNRLYWYRQTLGQGPEFLTYFQNEAQLEKSRLLSDRFSAERPKGSFSTLEIQRTEQGDSAMYLCASSLWDGLRSYTFGSGTRLTVV.

J is TRBJ2-5 and V is TRBV2, with 8 bases identical to TRBD2. Germline V lookup: CDR1 SNHLY, CDR2 FYNNEI. The CDR3 covers 17 residues. The ends lost 6 bases at V and 5 bases at J; junction bases unmatched: 17. As DNA, the CDR3 is TGTGCCAGCAGAAGATTACTAGCGGTCATGGACGGCGAGACCCAGTACTTC. The encoded protein is CASRRLLAVMDGETQYF.

This clone was seen a single time. This chain joins TRBV5-1 and TRBJ1-2, with D uncertain. Germline-derived CDR1 and CDR2 are SGHRS and YFSETQ. CDR3 size: 16 residues. Trimming cost V 0 bases and J 2 bases, with 14 bases left between them. CDR3 in amino acids: CASSLEGGPTNYGYTF. CDR3 in DNA: TGCGCCAGCAGCTTGGAGGGAGGCCCTACGAACTATGGCTACACCTTC.

This clone has more than one count but fewer than ten. The rearrangement joins TRBV5-5 to TRBJ2-7; 7 nucleotides agree with TRBD1. From germline, CDR1 is SGHKS and CDR2 YYEKEE (reference sequence). The CDR3 contains 13 residues. Trimming cost V 4 bases and J 5 bases; bases outside gene matches: 6. CDR3: CASSRTGAHEQYV. The CDR3 nucleotides read TGTGCCAGCAGCAGAACAGGGGCCCACGAGCAGTACGTC.

The genes are TRBV6-5 and TRBJ2-2; 11 bases agree with TRBD2. V lost 9 bases, J lost 6 bases, and 6 bases stayed unmatched. The CDR3 is made up of 14 amino acids. Germline V gene data show CDR1 as MNHEY and CDR2 as SVGAGI. The CDR3 bases are TGTGCCAGTCGGGGACTAGCGGCTGCCGGGGAGCTGTTTTTT. Translated, it gives CASRGLAAAGELFF.

J is TRBJ1-4 and V is TRBV28; D call uncertain. Trimming took off 1 base at V and 8 bases at J, with 14 bases between the two ends. Germline V lookup: CDR1 MDHEN, CDR2 SYDVKM. CDR3 length: 15 amino acids. In nucleotides, the CDR3 is TGTGCCAGCAGTTTATACAGAAACCTCGGGGAAAAACTGTTTTTT. This encodes CASSLYRNLGEKLFF.